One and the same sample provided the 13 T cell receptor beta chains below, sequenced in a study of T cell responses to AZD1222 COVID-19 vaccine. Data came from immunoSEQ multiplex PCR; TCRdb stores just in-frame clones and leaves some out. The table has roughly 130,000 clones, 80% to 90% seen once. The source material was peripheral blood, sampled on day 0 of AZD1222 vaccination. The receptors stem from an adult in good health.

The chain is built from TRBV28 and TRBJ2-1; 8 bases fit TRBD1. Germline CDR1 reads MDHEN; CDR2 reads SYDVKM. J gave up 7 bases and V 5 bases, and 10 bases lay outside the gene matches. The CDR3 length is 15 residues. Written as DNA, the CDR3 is TGTGCCAGCAGTACCCCTGGCAGGGGGCAGAATGAGCAGTTCTTC. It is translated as CASSTPGRGQNEQFF.

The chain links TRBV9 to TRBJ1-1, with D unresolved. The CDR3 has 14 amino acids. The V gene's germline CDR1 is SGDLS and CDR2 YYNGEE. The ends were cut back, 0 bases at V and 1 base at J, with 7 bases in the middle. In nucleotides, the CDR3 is TGTGCCAGCAGCGTAGTTGAAAGGAACACTGAAGCTTTCTTT. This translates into CASSVVERNTEAFF.

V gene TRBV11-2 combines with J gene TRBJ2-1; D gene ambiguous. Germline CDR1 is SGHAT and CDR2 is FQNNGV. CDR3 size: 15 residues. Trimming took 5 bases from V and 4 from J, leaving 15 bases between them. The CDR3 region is CASSPSAESYNEQFF. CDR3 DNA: TGTGCCAGCAGCCCCTCGGCGGAGTCGTACAATGAGCAGTTCTTC.

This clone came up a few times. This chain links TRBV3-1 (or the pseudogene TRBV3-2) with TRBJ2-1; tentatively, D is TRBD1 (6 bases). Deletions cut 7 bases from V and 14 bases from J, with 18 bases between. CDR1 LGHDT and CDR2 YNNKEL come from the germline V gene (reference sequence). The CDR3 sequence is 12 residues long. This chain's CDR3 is CASTTQRAGEFF. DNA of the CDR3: TGTGCCAGCACCACTCAGAGAGCAGGGGAGTTCTTC.

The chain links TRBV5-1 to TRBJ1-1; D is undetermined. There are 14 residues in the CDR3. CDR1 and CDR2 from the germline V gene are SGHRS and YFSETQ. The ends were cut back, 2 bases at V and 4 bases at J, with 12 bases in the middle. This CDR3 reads CASSLDGWGTEAFF. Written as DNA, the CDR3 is TGCGCCAGCAGCTTAGACGGGTGGGGCACTGAAGCTTTCTTT.

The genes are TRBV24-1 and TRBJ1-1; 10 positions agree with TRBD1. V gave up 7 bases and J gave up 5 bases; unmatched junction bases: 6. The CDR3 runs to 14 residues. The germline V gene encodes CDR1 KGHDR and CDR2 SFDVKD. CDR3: CATSETGGGTEAFF. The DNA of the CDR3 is TGTGCCACCAGCGAGACAGGGGGCGGGACTGAAGCTTTCTTT.

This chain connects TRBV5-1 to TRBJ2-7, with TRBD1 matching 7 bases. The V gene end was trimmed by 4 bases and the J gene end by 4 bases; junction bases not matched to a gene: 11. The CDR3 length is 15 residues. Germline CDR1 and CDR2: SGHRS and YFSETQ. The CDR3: CASSRTGTEDYEQYF. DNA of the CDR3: TGCGCCAGCAGCAGGACCGGGACAGAAGATTACGAGCAGTACTTC. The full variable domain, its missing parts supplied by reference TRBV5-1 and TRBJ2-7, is KAGVTQTPRYLIKTRGQQVTLSCSPISGHRSVSWYQQTPGQGLQFLFEYFSETQRNKGNFPGRFSGRQFSNSRSEMNVSTLELGDSALYLCASSRTGTEDYEQYFGPGTRLTVT.

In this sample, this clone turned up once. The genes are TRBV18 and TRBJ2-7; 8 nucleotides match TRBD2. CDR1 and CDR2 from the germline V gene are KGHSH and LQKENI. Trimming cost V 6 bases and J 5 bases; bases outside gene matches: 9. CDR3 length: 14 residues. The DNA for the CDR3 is TGTGCCAGCTCCCCCGGGGGGGGAGTCAACGAGCAGTACTTC. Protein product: CASSPGGGVNEQYF. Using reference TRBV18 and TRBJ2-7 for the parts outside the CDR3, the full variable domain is NAGVMQNPRHLVRRRGQEARLRCSPMKGHSHVYWYRQLPEEGLKFMVYLQKENIIDESGMPKERFSAEFPKEGPSILRIQQVVRGDSAAYFCASSPGGGVNEQYFGPGTRLTVT.

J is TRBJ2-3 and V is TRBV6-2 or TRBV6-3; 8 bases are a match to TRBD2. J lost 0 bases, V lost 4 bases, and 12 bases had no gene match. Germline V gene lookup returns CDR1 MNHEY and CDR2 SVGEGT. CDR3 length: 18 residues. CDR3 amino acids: CASSSVAGRLFSTDTQYF. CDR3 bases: TGTGCCAGCAGTTCAGTAGCGGGACGTCTATTTAGCACAGATACGCAGTATTTT.

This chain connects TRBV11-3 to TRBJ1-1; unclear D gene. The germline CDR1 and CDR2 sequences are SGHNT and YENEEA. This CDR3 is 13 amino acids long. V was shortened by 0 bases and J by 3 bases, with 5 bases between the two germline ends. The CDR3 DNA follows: TGTGCCAGCAGCTTAGATGAAGACACTGAAGCTTTCTTT. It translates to CASSLDEDTEAFF. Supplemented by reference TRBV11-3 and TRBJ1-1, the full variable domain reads EAGVVQSPRYKIIEKKQPVAFWCNPISGHNTLYWYLQNLGQGPELLIRYENEEAVDDSQLPKDRFSAERLKGVDSTLKIQPAELGDSAVYLCASSLDEDTEAFFGQGTRLTVV.

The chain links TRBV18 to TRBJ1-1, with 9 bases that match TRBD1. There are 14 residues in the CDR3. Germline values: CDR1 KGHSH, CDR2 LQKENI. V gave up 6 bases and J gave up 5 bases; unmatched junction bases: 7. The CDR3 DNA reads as TGTGCCAGCTCGGGACAGGGCCCTATGACTGAAGCTTTCTTT. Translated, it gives CASSGQGPMTEAFF. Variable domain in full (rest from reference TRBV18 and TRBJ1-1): NAGVMQNPRHLVRRRGQEARLRCSPMKGHSHVYWYRQLPEEGLKFMVYLQKENIIDESGMPKERFSAEFPKEGPSILRIQQVVRGDSAAYFCASSGQGPMTEAFFGQGTRLTVV.

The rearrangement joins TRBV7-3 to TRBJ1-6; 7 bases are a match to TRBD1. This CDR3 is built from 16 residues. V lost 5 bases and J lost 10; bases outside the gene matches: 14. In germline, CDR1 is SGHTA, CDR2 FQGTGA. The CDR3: CASSPGQVGVGSPLHF. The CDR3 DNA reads TGTGCCAGCAGCCCCGGACAGGTAGGGGTCGGATCACCCCTCCACTTT.

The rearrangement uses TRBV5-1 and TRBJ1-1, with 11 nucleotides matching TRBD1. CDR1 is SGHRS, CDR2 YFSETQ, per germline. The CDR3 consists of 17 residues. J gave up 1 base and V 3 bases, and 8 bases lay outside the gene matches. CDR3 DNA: TGCGCCAGCAGCTCCCGGACAGGGGGCGCTTCGAACACTGAAGCTTTCTTT. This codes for CASSSRTGGASNTEAFF.